Listed below are T cell receptor beta chains from one sample, sequenced in a study of blood T cell repertoires in COVID-19. Data came from immunoSEQ multiplex PCR; TCRdb stores just in-frame clones and leaves some out. The data hold under 150,000 clones, with approximately 92% observed a single time. Source material: peripheral blood. The receptors originated from a woman in her fifties or sixties with active COVID-19. Both conserved end residues are part of each CDR3. Each record gives: J gene, CDR3 length, clone size, D gene, V gene, CDR3 DNA, CDR3 protein. The D gene is left open where the match is weak. A clone size is listed for some rows: how often the clone was seen (once, few, many), or a class if it is expanded.

j_call: TRBJ1-5
cdr3_length: 15
clone_size: NA
d_call: NA
v_call: TRBV6-2/TRBV6-3
cdr3_nt: TGTGCCAGCAGGTACTCCAGGACAGGCAATCAGCCCCAGCATTTT
cdr3_aa: CASRYSRTGNQPQHF

j_call: TRBJ2-2
cdr3_length: 15
clone_size: NA
d_call: TRBD1
v_call: TRBV4-2
cdr3_nt: TGTGCCAGCAGCTCCCGGGACAGCTTAACCGGGGAGCTGTTTTTT
cdr3_aa: CASSSRDSLTGELFF

j_call: TRBJ2-1
cdr3_length: 13
clone_size: NA
d_call: TRBD2
v_call: TRBV12-3/TRBV12-4
cdr3_nt: TGTGCCAGCAGTTTACTAGCGGGCGGTGAGCAGTTCTTC
cdr3_aa: CASSLLAGGEQFF

j_call: TRBJ1-3
cdr3_length: 15
clone_size: NA
d_call: TRBD1
v_call: TRBV28
cdr3_nt: TGTGCCAGCAGCTATGGACAGGTCTCCGGAAACACCATATATTTT
cdr3_aa: CASSYGQVSGNTIYF

j_call: TRBJ1-6
cdr3_length: 13
clone_size: once
d_call: NA
v_call: TRBV28
cdr3_nt: TGTGCCAGTCGCGGGGATAAAAATTCACCCCTCCACTTT
cdr3_aa: CASRGDKNSPLHF

j_call: TRBJ1-2
cdr3_length: 12
clone_size: NA
d_call: NA
v_call: TRBV19
cdr3_nt: TGTGCCAGTCTACAGGGTGGCTATGGCTACACCTTC
cdr3_aa: CASLQGGYGYTF

j_call: TRBJ1-2
cdr3_length: 15
clone_size: NA
d_call: NA
v_call: TRBV28
cdr3_nt: TGTGCCACCAAAAGCCCCCAGGGTCACAGGGAGGGCTACACCTTC
cdr3_aa: CATKSPQGHREGYTF

j_call: TRBJ2-4
cdr3_length: 14
clone_size: NA
d_call: NA
v_call: TRBV27
cdr3_nt: TGTGCCAGCAGTTCTGACAGGAGCAAAAACATTCAGTACTTC
cdr3_aa: CASSSDRSKNIQYF

j_call: TRBJ1-2
cdr3_length: 18
clone_size: NA
d_call: NA
v_call: TRBV7-2
cdr3_nt: TGTGCCAGCAGCCAACCCCCAATTTTCCTACAGCCATCTTATGGCTACACCTTC
cdr3_aa: CASSQPPIFLQPSYGYTF

j_call: TRBJ1-1
cdr3_length: 13
clone_size: NA
d_call: TRBD1
v_call: TRBV2
cdr3_nt: TGTGCCAGCGAAGACAGGGCGAACACTGAAGCTTTCTTT
cdr3_aa: CASEDRANTEAFF

j_call: TRBJ1-5
cdr3_length: 13
clone_size: NA
d_call: TRBD1
v_call: TRBV12-3/TRBV12-4
cdr3_nt: TGTGCCAGCAAAGGGACAGGGGATCAGCCCCAGCATTTT
cdr3_aa: CASKGTGDQPQHF

j_call: TRBJ2-3
cdr3_length: 16
clone_size: NA
d_call: TRBD2
v_call: TRBV29-1
cdr3_nt: TGCAGCGTTGAGATAGGGACTAGCGGCTCCCCAGATACGCAGTATTTT
cdr3_aa: CSVEIGTSGSPDTQYF

j_call: TRBJ1-3
cdr3_length: 15
clone_size: NA
d_call: TRBD1
v_call: TRBV18
cdr3_nt: TGTGCCAGCTCACCAGGAACAGGGGGGCGAAACACCATATATTTT
cdr3_aa: CASSPGTGGRNTIYF

j_call: TRBJ2-7
cdr3_length: 18
clone_size: NA
d_call: TRBD2
v_call: TRBV18
cdr3_nt: TGTGCCAGCTCACTCATCGCGACTAGCGGGAGCCTCTCCTACGAGCAGTACTTC
cdr3_aa: CASSLIATSGSLSYEQYF

j_call: TRBJ2-7
cdr3_length: 11
clone_size: NA
d_call: NA
v_call: TRBV29-1
cdr3_nt: TGCAGCGTCCGGACAGCCTACGAGCAGTACTTC
cdr3_aa: CSVRTAYEQYF

j_call: TRBJ2-1
cdr3_length: 15
clone_size: NA
d_call: NA
v_call: TRBV3-1/TRBV3-2
cdr3_nt: TGTGCCAGCAGCACGACTAGTTCGTCGCACAATGAGCAGTTCTTC
cdr3_aa: CASSTTSSSHNEQFF

j_call: TRBJ2-5
cdr3_length: 14
clone_size: once
d_call: NA
v_call: TRBV5-5
cdr3_nt: TGTGCCAGCAGCTTTGGAGCGGCGGGGGAGACCCAGTACTTC
cdr3_aa: CASSFGAAGETQYF

j_call: TRBJ1-2
cdr3_length: 13
clone_size: NA
d_call: TRBD1
v_call: TRBV2
cdr3_nt: TGTGCCAGGACAGGGGGCTCTCACTATGGCTACACCTTC
cdr3_aa: CARTGGSHYGYTF

j_call: TRBJ2-3
cdr3_length: 16
clone_size: NA
d_call: NA
v_call: TRBV15
cdr3_nt: TGTGCCACCAGCAGAGGGCTAGGGGGGGGCACAGATACGCAGTATTTT
cdr3_aa: CATSRGLGGGTDTQYF

j_call: TRBJ1-4
cdr3_length: 14
clone_size: NA
d_call: NA
v_call: TRBV29-1
cdr3_nt: TGCAGCGTTAGAAGGGGCGGAGGGGATGAAAAACTGTTTTTT
cdr3_aa: CSVRRGGGDEKLFF

j_call: TRBJ2-7
cdr3_length: 16
clone_size: NA
d_call: TRBD2
v_call: TRBV6-1
cdr3_nt: TGTGCCAGCAGTGGAAGGACTAGCGTCAAGACCTACGAGCAGTACTTC
cdr3_aa: CASSGRTSVKTYEQYF

j_call: TRBJ1-3
cdr3_length: 16
clone_size: NA
d_call: TRBD1
v_call: TRBV18
cdr3_nt: TGTGCCAGCTCACCTCGACAGGGAGTCTCTGGAAACACCATATATTTT
cdr3_aa: CASSPRQGVSGNTIYF

j_call: TRBJ1-2
cdr3_length: 17
clone_size: NA
d_call: TRBD1
v_call: TRBV7-2
cdr3_nt: TGTGCCAGCAGCTTGAGGTTAGGGGACAGGCATAACTATGGCTACACCTTC
cdr3_aa: CASSLRLGDRHNYGYTF

j_call: TRBJ2-7
cdr3_length: 14
clone_size: NA
d_call: TRBD2
v_call: TRBV2
cdr3_nt: TGTGTCAGCAGGGAGACTAGCGGGAAAGACGAGCAGTACTTC
cdr3_aa: CVSRETSGKDEQYF

j_call: TRBJ2-6
cdr3_length: 17
clone_size: NA
d_call: NA
v_call: TRBV2
cdr3_nt: TGTGCCAGCAGACAGGAGGGCCCTTTTTCTGGGGCCAACGTCCTGACTTTC
cdr3_aa: CASRQEGPFSGANVLTF

j_call: TRBJ1-2
cdr3_length: 14
clone_size: NA
d_call: TRBD1
v_call: TRBV19
cdr3_nt: TGTGCCAGTAGTATCCGGCCAGGGGGCTATGGCTACACCTTC
cdr3_aa: CASSIRPGGYGYTF

j_call: TRBJ2-2
cdr3_length: 18
clone_size: NA
d_call: NA
v_call: TRBV3-1/TRBV3-2
cdr3_nt: TGTGCCAGCAGCCAAGAGGGTCTGGCAAGGGGCGCTACCGGGGAGCTGTTTTTT
cdr3_aa: CASSQEGLARGATGELFF

j_call: TRBJ2-7
cdr3_length: 17
clone_size: once
d_call: NA
v_call: TRBV14
cdr3_nt: TGTGCCAGCAGCCAAGTACCCCTGGCAGGGCCAGGGTACGAGCAGTACTTC
cdr3_aa: CASSQVPLAGPGYEQYF

j_call: TRBJ2-3
cdr3_length: 17
clone_size: NA
d_call: TRBD2
v_call: TRBV4-2
cdr3_nt: TGTGCCAGCAGCCCCGGACTAGCGGGAGTAGTCGCAGATACGCAGTATTTT
cdr3_aa: CASSPGLAGVVADTQYF

j_call: TRBJ2-7
cdr3_length: 14
clone_size: NA
d_call: NA
v_call: TRBV18
cdr3_nt: TGTGCCAGCTCACCACGGAACTATTTAACCGAGCAGTACTTC
cdr3_aa: CASSPRNYLTEQYF

j_call: TRBJ2-3
cdr3_length: 11
clone_size: NA
d_call: NA
v_call: TRBV5-4
cdr3_nt: TGTGCCAGCAGCACCAGAGATACGCAGTATTTT
cdr3_aa: CASSTRDTQYF

j_call: TRBJ2-3
cdr3_length: 16
clone_size: NA
d_call: TRBD2
v_call: TRBV4-2
cdr3_nt: TGTGCCAGCAGCCAAGACCCTAGCGGGGGCAGGAATACGCAGTATTTT
cdr3_aa: CASSQDPSGGRNTQYF

j_call: TRBJ1-5
cdr3_length: 14
clone_size: NA
d_call: NA
v_call: TRBV19
cdr3_nt: TGTGCCAGTAGTATAGGCCAGGGGAATCAGCCCCAGCATTTT
cdr3_aa: CASSIGQGNQPQHF

j_call: TRBJ1-1
cdr3_length: 15
clone_size: NA
d_call: NA
v_call: TRBV11-2
cdr3_nt: TGTGCCAGCAGCGAGAGGCAGGGTAGGAACACTGAAGCTTTCTTT
cdr3_aa: CASSERQGRNTEAFF

j_call: TRBJ2-3
cdr3_length: 16
clone_size: NA
d_call: TRBD2
v_call: TRBV9
cdr3_nt: TGTGCCAGCAGCTCAATAGCGGGAACTAGCACAGATACGCAGTATTTT
cdr3_aa: CASSSIAGTSTDTQYF

j_call: TRBJ1-4
cdr3_length: 13
clone_size: NA
d_call: TRBD1
v_call: TRBV19
cdr3_nt: TGTGCCAGTGGGGACAGCCTGCTTGAAAAACTGTTTTTT
cdr3_aa: CASGDSLLEKLFF

j_call: TRBJ2-7
cdr3_length: 15
clone_size: NA
d_call: NA
v_call: TRBV6-6
cdr3_nt: TGTGCCAGCAGTTACTTAGGTGTAGGGGCCTACGAGCAGTACTTC
cdr3_aa: CASSYLGVGAYEQYF

j_call: TRBJ2-7
cdr3_length: 15
clone_size: NA
d_call: TRBD1
v_call: TRBV18
cdr3_nt: TGTGCCAGCTCACCCTACAGGGGAGAGTCCTACGAGCAGTACTTC
cdr3_aa: CASSPYRGESYEQYF

j_call: TRBJ2-3
cdr3_length: 15
clone_size: NA
d_call: TRBD1
v_call: TRBV5-8
cdr3_nt: TGTGCCAGCAGCTCCTCAGGGGGCGGCACAGATACGCAGTATTTT
cdr3_aa: CASSSSGGGTDTQYF

j_call: TRBJ2-5
cdr3_length: 14
clone_size: NA
d_call: NA
v_call: TRBV7-2
cdr3_nt: TGTGCCAGCAGCTTATTCGAGGGCGGAGAGACCCAGTACTTC
cdr3_aa: CASSLFEGGETQYF

j_call: TRBJ2-7
cdr3_length: 13
clone_size: NA
d_call: NA
v_call: TRBV19
cdr3_nt: TGTGCCAGTAGTCTCGCGGGGTCCTACGAGCAGTACTTC
cdr3_aa: CASSLAGSYEQYF

j_call: TRBJ1-1
cdr3_length: 14
clone_size: NA
d_call: NA
v_call: TRBV7-2
cdr3_nt: TGTGCCAGCAGCTTAGTTCAGGGCTACACTGAAGCTTTCTTT
cdr3_aa: CASSLVQGYTEAFF

j_call: TRBJ2-7
cdr3_length: 13
clone_size: once
d_call: TRBD2
v_call: TRBV30
cdr3_nt: TGTGCCTGGATTGGACTAGCGGCAGGCGAGCAGTACTTC
cdr3_aa: CAWIGLAAGEQYF

j_call: TRBJ2-5
cdr3_length: 14
clone_size: NA
d_call: NA
v_call: TRBV2
cdr3_nt: TGTGCCAGCACCTACCAGGGGTTACAAGAGACCCAGTACTTC
cdr3_aa: CASTYQGLQETQYF

j_call: TRBJ2-4
cdr3_length: 14
clone_size: NA
d_call: TRBD1
v_call: TRBV5-1
cdr3_nt: TGCGCCAGCAGCTCCGACAGGGCGAGGAACATTCAGTACTTC
cdr3_aa: CASSSDRARNIQYF

j_call: TRBJ1-2
cdr3_length: 14
clone_size: once
d_call: NA
v_call: TRBV27
cdr3_nt: TGTGCCAGCAGCCGGGGAGGGTGGGACTATGGCTACACCTTC
cdr3_aa: CASSRGGWDYGYTF